This is a list of T cell receptor beta chains from one sample in a study of blood T cell repertoires in COVID-19. Only in-frame clones appear in the TCRdb table, and some are missing; sequencing was by immunoSEQ multiplex PCR. The table has under 200,000 clones, approximately 84% seen once. Sample: peripheral blood. Receptors originate from a woman of 80 years or more with acute or convalescent COVID-19. The CDR3 runs from the conserved cysteine through the conserved F or W. The D gene is left open where the match is weak. The size entry is marked missing in some rows and otherwise reads once, few, many or a size class.

abundance: .; d_gene: .; v_gene: TRBV7-2; j_gene: TRBJ2-1; CDR3aa: CASSLEPGIRYNEQFF; CDR3nt: TGTGCCAGCAGCTTAGAACCCGGGATAAGGTACAATGAGCAGTTCTTC
abundance: .; d_gene: .; v_gene: TRBV20-1; j_gene: TRBJ2-7; CDR3aa: CSARGYNEQYF; CDR3nt: TGCAGTGCTAGGGGCTATAACGAGCAGTACTTC
abundance: .; d_gene: .; v_gene: TRBV4-3; j_gene: TRBJ1-4; CDR3aa: CASSQAVRAGNEKLFF; CDR3nt: TGCGCCAGCAGCCAAGCAGTCCGGGCGGGGAATGAAAAACTGTTTTTT
abundance: .; d_gene: .; v_gene: TRBV27; j_gene: TRBJ2-5; CDR3aa: CASSFLGVETQYF; CDR3nt: TGTGCCAGCAGTTTTTTAGGGGTGGAGACCCAGTACTTC
abundance: .; d_gene: .; v_gene: TRBV18; j_gene: TRBJ1-1; CDR3aa: CASSGDLNTEAFF; CDR3nt: TGTGCCAGCTCCGGGGACTTAAACACTGAAGCTTTCTTT
abundance: .; d_gene: .; v_gene: TRBV18; j_gene: TRBJ1-1; CDR3aa: CASSPMGEGTEAFF; CDR3nt: TGTGCCAGCTCACCAATGGGGGAGGGCACTGAAGCTTTCTTT
abundance: .; d_gene: TRBD1; v_gene: TRBV7-2; j_gene: TRBJ2-7; CDR3aa: CASSSPRDRGSYEQYF; CDR3nt: TGTGCCAGCAGCTCCCCCCGGGACAGGGGATCCTACGAGCAGTACTTC
abundance: few; d_gene: .; v_gene: TRBV19; j_gene: TRBJ1-1; CDR3aa: CASSRSVNTEAFF; CDR3nt: TGTGCCAGTAGTAGATCAGTGAACACTGAAGCTTTCTTT
abundance: .; d_gene: .; v_gene: TRBV5-4; j_gene: TRBJ1-6; CDR3aa: CASSTREVNSPLHF; CDR3nt: TGTGCCAGCAGCACTCGGGAGGTTAATTCACCCCTCCACTTT
abundance: .; d_gene: TRBD1; v_gene: TRBV27; j_gene: TRBJ1-2; CDR3aa: CASSLADRGMHGYTF; CDR3nt: TGTGCCAGCAGTCTAGCCGACAGGGGGATGCATGGCTACACCTTC
abundance: .; d_gene: .; v_gene: TRBV9; j_gene: TRBJ2-7; CDR3aa: CASSVGRTGGAYEQYF; CDR3nt: TGTGCCAGCAGCGTAGGTCGTACAGGGGGGGCCTACGAGCAGTACTTC
abundance: .; d_gene: TRBD1; v_gene: TRBV28; j_gene: TRBJ1-1; CDR3aa: CASSQGGWNTEAFF; CDR3nt: TGTGCCAGCAGCCAAGGGGGCTGGAACACTGAAGCTTTCTTT
abundance: few; d_gene: TRBD2; v_gene: TRBV4-1; j_gene: TRBJ2-1; CDR3aa: CASSHPGTSGRANEQFF; CDR3nt: TGCGCCAGCAGCCACCCCGGGACTAGCGGGAGGGCTAATGAGCAGTTCTTC
abundance: .; d_gene: TRBD1; v_gene: TRBV25-1; j_gene: TRBJ1-2; CDR3aa: CASSHRGRDYGYTF; CDR3nt: TGTGCCAGCAGCCACAGGGGGCGAGACTATGGCTACACCTTC
abundance: .; d_gene: .; v_gene: TRBV5-1; j_gene: TRBJ1-4; CDR3aa: CASSANAGGNNEKLFF; CDR3nt: TGCGCCAGCAGCGCCAACGCCGGGGGAAATAATGAAAAACTGTTTTTT